These 21 T cell receptor beta chains share one sample of origin, sequenced in a study of cytomegalovirus exposure and HLA in healthy donors. Researchers ran the PCR with 60 Vbeta and 13 Jbeta primers. Produced via immunoSEQ multiplex PCR; TCRdb's table is partial and in-frame only. Here the sample spans some 150,000 clones, roughly three quarters being singletons. Material: PBMCs. All receptors come from a male donor in good health and CMV-seronegative.

This clone was seen a handful of times. The V call is TRBV27, the J call TRBJ1-1; D possibly corresponds to TRBD1 (6 bases). From germline, CDR1 is MNHEY and CDR2 SMNVEV (reference sequence). The CDR3 consists of 15 residues. V lost 0 bases to trimming and J lost 2 bases, with 10 bases between them. CDR3 coding DNA: TGTGCCAGCAGTTTATCCGGGACACCTAACACTGAAGCTTTCTTT. Translating it yields CASSLSGTPNTEAFF.

The rearrangement uses TRBV7-6 and TRBJ1-5, with TRBD1 identical over 7 bases. The trim removed 0 bases at V and 0 bases at J, leaving 5 bases unmatched. Germline assignment: CDR1 SGHVS and CDR2 FNYEAQ. This CDR3 is built from 17 residues. CDR3 sequence (DNA): TGTGCCAGCAGCTTAGCATACAGGGGACATAGCAATCAGCCCCAGCATTTT. Residues: CASSLAYRGHSNQPQHF.

The rearrangement joins TRBV5-4 to TRBJ2-7; 7 bases fit TRBD1. The CDR3 is 13 residues long. The ends lost 4 bases at V and 6 bases at J; junction bases unmatched: 7. Germline V gene sequence: CDR1 SGHNT, CDR2 YYREEE (reference sequence). The CDR3 protein is CASSLTGSGEQYF. The CDR3 DNA reads TGTGCCAGCAGCCTGACAGGGTCGGGCGAGCAGTACTTC.

The rearrangement joins TRBV14 to TRBJ2-2, with TRBD1 identical over 8 bases. Trimming cost V 1 base and J 8 bases; bases outside gene matches: 15. The germline V gene encodes CDR1 SGHDN and CDR2 FVKESK. CDR3 size: 18 residues. CDR3 nucleotides: TGTGCCAGCAGCCAAGGTGTGAAGGCAGGGGGCGATCTGGGGGAGCTGTTTTTT. Protein: CASSQGVKAGGDLGELFF.

The V and J genes are TRBV11-2 and TRBJ2-7; TRBD2 agrees at 7 bases. This CDR3 has 15 amino acids. Trimming at V came to 4 bases and at J to 2 bases, leaving 8 bases not matched to a gene. The germline V gene encodes CDR1 SGHAT and CDR2 FQNNGV. The CDR3 protein is CASSSRGVYPYEQYF. As DNA, the CDR3 is TGTGCCAGCAGCTCCCGGGGGGTATACCCCTACGAGCAGTACTTC.

The chain joins TRBV5-6 to TRBJ2-7; TRBD2 is a possible D gene (5 bases). CDR1 is SGHDT, CDR2 YYEEEE, per germline. The ends were cut back, 4 bases at V and 4 bases at J, with 24 bases in the middle. The CDR3 runs 17 residues. As DNA, the CDR3 is TGTGCCAGCAGCCAAGACATCTCGGAGGCTAGAGCTTACGAGCAGTACTTC. This gives the protein CASSQDISEARAYEQYF.

This sequence joins TRBV4-1 and TRBJ1-3; D is possibly TRBD1 (6 bases). The germline V and J ends were trimmed by 4 bases and 4 bases, with 17 bases remaining between them. Per germline, CDR1 MGHRA and CDR2 YSYEKL. The CDR3 sequence is 16 residues long. The DNA of the CDR3 is TGCGCCAGCAGCCTCGGACAGCGGACCATGGGAAACACCATATATTTT. The encoded protein is CASSLGQRTMGNTIYF.

DNA for the CDR3: TGTGCCTGGAGTGGGGGGACAGGGTTCTACCACGAGCAGTACTTC. This encodes CAWSGGTGFYHEQYF. This sequence joins TRBV30 and TRBJ2-7, with 9 nucleotides matching TRBD1. CDR1 and CDR2 from the germline V gene are GTSNPN and SVGIG (reference sequence). This CDR3 is built from 15 residues. J gave up 5 bases and V 1 base, and 9 bases lay outside the gene matches. Combining the CDR3 with reference TRBV30 and TRBJ2-7 gives the whole variable domain SQTIHQWPATLVQPVGSPLSLECTVEGTSNPNLYWYRQAAGRGLQLLFYSVGIGQISSEVPQNLSASRPQDRQFILSSKKLLLSDSGFYLCAWSGGTGFYHEQYFGPGTRLTVT.

This clone was counted only a few times. This sequence joins TRBV4-2 and TRBJ2-4; D not resolved. The CDR3 is 14 residues long. The germline V gene encodes CDR1 LGHNA and CDR2 YNFKEQ. V gave up 0 bases and J gave up 1 base, with 4 bases separating them. The CDR3 DNA reads as TGTGCCAGCAGCCAAGACAGGGCCAAAAACATTCAGTACTTC. Its translation: CASSQDRAKNIQYF.

The rearrangement links TRBV2 to TRBJ1-2; possibly TRBD1 for D (5 bases). Germline CDR1 reads SNHLY; CDR2 reads FYNNEI. The CDR3 length is 14 residues. The V end was cut by 0 bases, the J end by 7 bases, with 12 bases between. CDR3 nucleotides: TGTGCCAGCAGTGAAGCCGGGCAGGGAGGTGGCTACACCTTC. Protein: CASSEAGQGGGYTF.

This clone was recorded once. For the CDR3, the DNA is TGCGCCAGCAGCCAAGAGGGCAGGGGGCTCCCCCTCACTGAAGCTTTCTTT. Its protein is CASSQEGRGLPLTEAFF. V gene TRBV4-1 combines with J gene TRBJ1-1; the match to TRBD1 covers 8 bases. Losses at the gene ends were 0 bases for V and 4 bases for J; bases not matched to a gene: 10. The CDR3 contains 17 residues. Germline lookup yields CDR1 MGHRA and CDR2 YSYEKL.

The chain combines TRBV11-3 with TRBJ1-1, with D possibly matching TRBD1 (6 bases). Looked up from germline, CDR1 is SGHNT and CDR2 is YENEEA. This CDR3 has 13 residues. V was clipped by 6 bases and J by 1 base, with 9 bases between them. This chain's CDR3 is CASSWTANTEAFF. The CDR3 DNA follows: TGTGCCAGCAGTTGGACAGCGAACACTGAAGCTTTCTTT.

The rearrangement uses TRBV7-2 and TRBJ2-3, with D possibly being TRBD2 (6 bases). Trimming took 4 bases from V and 1 from J, leaving 12 bases between them. This CDR3 contains 15 residues. Germline CDR1 and CDR2: SGHTA and FQGNSA. The CDR3 loop is CASSSRDFGTDTQYF. The CDR3 DNA follows: TGTGCCAGCAGCTCTCGGGACTTTGGCACAGATACGCAGTATTTT.

The CDR3 DNA reads TGTGCCAGCGAGACCTTAGCGGGGCGGACCGGGGAGCTGTTTTTT. It encodes CASETLAGRTGELFF. This rearrangement joins TRBV6-5 to TRBJ2-2, with TRBD2 matching 8 bases. The trim removed 8 bases at V and 5 bases at J, leaving 10 bases unmatched. Per germline, CDR1 MNHEY and CDR2 SVGAGI. CDR3 length: 15 amino acids.

The chain couples TRBV19 to TRBJ1-5; D call uncertain. Per germline, CDR1 LNHDA and CDR2 SQIVND (reference sequence). The CDR3 covers 17 residues. Deletions cut 4 bases from V and 0 bases from J, with 16 bases between. In nucleotides, the CDR3 is TGTGCCAGTAGTACCCGGTCGACACCATATAGCAATCAGCCCCAGCATTTT. The encoded protein is CASSTRSTPYSNQPQHF.

CDR3 sequence reads: CASSQDPGDTQYF. CDR3 in DNA: TGTGCCAGCAGCCAAGATCCGGGAGATACGCAGTATTTT. V gene TRBV14 combines with J gene TRBJ2-3; D is uncertain. From germline, CDR1 is SGHDN and CDR2 FVKESK. Trimming left V 0 bases short and J 5 bases short, with 6 bases between. There are 13 residues in the CDR3. Filled out from reference TRBV14 and TRBJ2-3, the complete variable domain reads EAGVTQFPSHSVIEKGQTVTLRCDPISGHDNLYWYRRVMGKEIKFLLHFVKESKQDESGMPNNRFLAERTGGTYSTLKVQPAELEDSGVYFCASSQDPGDTQYFGPGTRLTVL.

CDR3 sequence: CASSQREVDHNEQFF. The CDR3, as DNA: TGCGCCAGCAGCCAAAGGGAGGTAGACCACAATGAGCAGTTCTTC. This chain links TRBV4-3 with TRBJ2-1; tentatively, D is TRBD2 (6 bases). The ends were cut back, 2 bases at V and 5 bases at J, with 13 bases in the middle. Germline V lookup: CDR1 LGHNA, CDR2 YSLEER. This CDR3 is built from 15 residues.

This chain joins TRBV7-8 and TRBJ2-1; 7 bases are shared with TRBD1. The CDR3 spans 15 residues. V trimming: 6 bases; J trimming: 8 bases; junction bases outside the gene matches: 13. Germline loops: CDR1 SGHVS, CDR2 FQNEAQ. The CDR3 region is CASRSPRQGIDEQFF. For the CDR3, the DNA is TGTGCCAGCAGGTCGCCGAGACAGGGTATCGATGAGCAGTTCTTC.

This clone has just a few counts. This chain joins TRBV5-1 and TRBJ2-4; D is possibly TRBD1 (6 bases). The CDR3 consists of 14 residues. The V gene lost 4 bases and the J gene lost 1 base, with 9 bases spanning the gap. Germline CDR1 and CDR2: SGHRS and YFSETQ. This chain's CDR3 is CASSTGQAKNIQYF. DNA for the CDR3: TGCGCCAGCAGCACAGGGCAGGCCAAAAACATTCAGTACTTC.

The chain joins TRBV5-5 to TRBJ1-1; 12 nucleotides agree with TRBD1. The ends lost 1 base at V and 6 bases at J; junction bases unmatched: 13. This CDR3 contains 18 residues. Per the germline V gene, CDR1 is SGHKS and CDR2 is YYEKEE (reference sequence). Here the CDR3 reads CASSLYPGTGGGGAEAFF. The CDR3 DNA sequence: TGTGCCAGCAGCTTGTACCCCGGGACAGGGGGCGGGGGCGCTGAAGCTTTCTTT. Drawing the rest from reference TRBV5-5 and TRBJ1-1, the complete variable domain is DAGVTQSPTHLIKTRGQQVTLRCSPISGHKSVSWYQQVLGQGPQFIFQYYEKEERGRGNFPDRFSARQFPNYSSELNVNALLLGDSALYLCASSLYPGTGGGGAEAFFGQGTRLTVV.

The V gene is TRBV4-2, the J gene TRBJ2-1, with 10 bases aligning to TRBD2. V gave up 4 bases and J gave up 7 bases; unmatched junction bases: 10. CDR1 and CDR2 (germline): LGHNA, YNFKEQ. The CDR3 sequence is 16 residues long. CDR3 sequence reads: CASSPVSSGGPNEQFF. Here the CDR3 DNA reads TGTGCCAGCAGCCCTGTCTCTAGCGGGGGCCCGAATGAGCAGTTCTTC.